This TCR beta chain is drawn from a study of monozygotic twins with inflammatory bowel disease. Study results and limitations: Clonotype sharing was lower in IBD patients than healthy twins, most markedly with disease activity.

A word on this clonotype: Its antigen is still unknown.

In eight separate reactions per sample, cDNA was generated. TCRdb reanalyzed the 5' RACE reads and collapses them to one entry per CDR3 protein, without DNA. The clone table shows about 170,000 distinct CDR3 sequences, with the ten largest holding under 3.5%. Germline CDR1 reads SGHAT; CDR2 reads FQNNGV. The CDR3 length is 18 residues. Sequencing was carried out using blood. The source is a human donor with ulcerative colitis or Crohn's disease, or a healthy co-twin of an affected twin (not recorded which). V gene TRBV11-2 combines with J gene TRBJ2-2; the D call of TRBD2 rests on TCRdb alone, since no DNA is present to check it. The CDR3: CASSSPAGVADNTGELFF.